One sample yielded the 4 T cell receptor beta chains listed below, sequenced in a study of T-cell reconstitution after alpha-beta-depleted transplantation in children. Unique molecular identifiers were used to barcode this TCRbeta library. TCRdb re-called the PCR reads with MiXCR, one entry per CDR3 protein. The sample carries approximately 510,000 distinct CDR3 sequences, roughly 18% recorded once. The sequencing here drew on PBMCs from the stem cell graft donor, taken from the stem cell graft. The source is a human donor who donated a stem cell graft to a child with acute lymphoblastic leukemia.

Ten or more counts support this clonotype. The chain employs TRBV7-9 and TRBJ2-1, with a tentative D call TRBD1 (5 bases). The CDR3 runs 13 residues. CDR1 SEHNR and CDR2 FQNEAQ come from the germline V gene (reference sequence). V shed 3 bases and J shed 8 bases, with 11 bases lying between them. The CDR3 is CASSFAGIDEQFF. For the CDR3, the DNA is TGTGCCAGCAGCTTTGCAGGGATCGATGAGCAGTTCTTC.

The V and J genes are TRBV11-2 and TRBJ2-3, with D unresolved. V dropped 0 bases and J dropped 1 base, with 11 bases sitting between them. Germline CDR1 SGHAT, CDR2 FQNNGV. The CDR3 has 16 residues. The CDR3 DNA sequence: TGTGCCAGCAGCTTAGATGTGGAGTTTGGCACAGATACGCAGTATTTT. It encodes CASSLDVEFGTDTQYF.

V and J are TRBV5-1 and TRBJ2-5; 7 bases line up with TRBD2. This CDR3 is built from 16 residues. Germline CDR1 is SGHRS and CDR2 is YFSETQ. J was trimmed by 4 bases and V by 3 bases; bases with no gene match: 12. The CDR3 spells CASSYPSGMDGETQYF. In nucleotides, the CDR3 is TGCGCCAGCAGCTACCCGAGCGGGATGGACGGAGAGACCCAGTACTTC.

V usage is TRBV27 and J usage is TRBJ1-1; no firm D call. V dropped 7 bases and J dropped 0 bases, with 15 bases sitting between them. This CDR3 comprises 15 residues. Germline CDR1 reads MNHEY; CDR2 reads SMNVEV (reference sequence). The CDR3 loop is CASNGLGVVNTEAFF. CDR3 coding DNA: TGTGCCAGCAATGGTTTAGGAGTGGTGAACACTGAAGCTTTCTTT.